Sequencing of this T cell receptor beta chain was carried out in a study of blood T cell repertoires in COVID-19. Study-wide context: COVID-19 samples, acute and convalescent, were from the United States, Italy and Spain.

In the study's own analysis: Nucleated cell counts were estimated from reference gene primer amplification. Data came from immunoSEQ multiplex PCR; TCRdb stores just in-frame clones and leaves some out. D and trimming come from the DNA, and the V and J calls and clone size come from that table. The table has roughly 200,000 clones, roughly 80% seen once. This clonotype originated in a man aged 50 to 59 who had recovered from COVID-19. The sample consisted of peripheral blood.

CDR3 residues: CASSNPGQGSQKLFF. DNA of the CDR3: TGTGCCAGTAGTAACCCGGGACAGGGGTCTCAAAAACTGTTTTTT. The chain is built from TRBV19 and TRBJ1-4; TRBD1 agrees at 10 bases. In germline, CDR1 is LNHDA, CDR2 SQIVND (reference sequence). Trimming at V came to 4 bases and at J to 9 bases, leaving 8 bases not matched to a gene. The CDR3 sequence is 15 residues long.